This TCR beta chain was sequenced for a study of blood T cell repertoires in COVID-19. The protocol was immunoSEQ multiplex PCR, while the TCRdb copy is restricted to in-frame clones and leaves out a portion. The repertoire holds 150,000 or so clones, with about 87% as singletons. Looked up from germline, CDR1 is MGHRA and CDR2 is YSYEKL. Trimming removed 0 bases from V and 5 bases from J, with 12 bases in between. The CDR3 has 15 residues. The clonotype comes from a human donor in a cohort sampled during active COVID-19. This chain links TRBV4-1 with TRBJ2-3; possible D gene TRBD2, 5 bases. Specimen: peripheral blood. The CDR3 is CASSQDSLAIDTQYF. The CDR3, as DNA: TGCGCCAGCAGCCAAGATTCCCTAGCAATAGATACGCAGTATTTT.